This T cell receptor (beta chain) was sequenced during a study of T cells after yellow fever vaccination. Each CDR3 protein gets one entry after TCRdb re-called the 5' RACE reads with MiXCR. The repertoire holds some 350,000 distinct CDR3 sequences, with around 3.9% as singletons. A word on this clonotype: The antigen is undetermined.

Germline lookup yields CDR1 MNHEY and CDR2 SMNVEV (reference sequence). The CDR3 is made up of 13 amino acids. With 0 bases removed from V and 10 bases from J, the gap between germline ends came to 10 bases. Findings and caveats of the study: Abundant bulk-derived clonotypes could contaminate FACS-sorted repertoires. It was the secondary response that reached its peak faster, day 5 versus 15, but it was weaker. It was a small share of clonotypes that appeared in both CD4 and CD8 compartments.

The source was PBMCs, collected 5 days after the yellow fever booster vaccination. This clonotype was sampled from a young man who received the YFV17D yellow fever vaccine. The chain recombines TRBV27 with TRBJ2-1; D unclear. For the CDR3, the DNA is TGTGCCAGCAGTTTATCTTCCACAAAGGAGCAGTTCTTC. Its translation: CASSLSSTKEQFF.